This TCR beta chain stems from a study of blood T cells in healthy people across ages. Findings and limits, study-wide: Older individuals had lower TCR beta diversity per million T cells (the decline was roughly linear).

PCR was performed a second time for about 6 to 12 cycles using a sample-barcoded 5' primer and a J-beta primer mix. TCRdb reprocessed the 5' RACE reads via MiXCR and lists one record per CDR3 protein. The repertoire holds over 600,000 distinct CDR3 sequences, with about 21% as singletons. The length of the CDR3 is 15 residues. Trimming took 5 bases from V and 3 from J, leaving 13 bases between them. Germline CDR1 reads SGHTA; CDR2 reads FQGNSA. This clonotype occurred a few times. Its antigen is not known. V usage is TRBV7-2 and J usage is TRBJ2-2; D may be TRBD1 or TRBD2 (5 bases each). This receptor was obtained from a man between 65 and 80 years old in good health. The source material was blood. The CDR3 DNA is TGTGCCAGCAGCAGCGACAGCGGATACACCGGGGAGCTGTTTTTT. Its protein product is CASSSDSGYTGELFF.